This T cell receptor beta chain appears in the sequencing data of a study of T cell responses to AZD1222 COVID-19 vaccine. Turning to this clone: Antigen specificity is unknown.

Only in-frame clones appear in the TCRdb table, and some are missing; sequencing was by immunoSEQ multiplex PCR. The sample includes 100,000 to 150,000 clones, around 80% of them seen just once. Study-wide results and limits: Spike-specific TCR depth and breadth grew after two AZD1222 doses.

Looked up from germline, CDR1 is SGHNT and CDR2 is YYREEE (reference sequence). This CDR3 spans 14 amino acids. V lost 2 bases, J lost 1 base, and 6 bases lay in between. V is TRBV5-4 and J is TRBJ2-2; D may be TRBD1 (5 bases). This TCR was sampled from an adult who received the AZD1222 COVID-19 vaccine. The sequences come from peripheral blood, collected 28 days after the second AZD1222 dose. CDR3 in DNA: TGTGCCAGCAGCTTTCAGGGGAACACCGGGGAGCTGTTTTTT. Translating it yields CASSFQGNTGELFF.